The rows below give T cell receptor beta chains drawn from one sample of a study of T-cell reconstitution after alpha-beta-depleted transplantation in children. TCRdb called the PCR reads again in MiXCR, with one record for every CDR3 protein. The data hold approximately 80,000 distinct CDR3 sequences, with 13% to 15% observed a single time. Sample: PBMCs, mostly from graft donor cells, taken 180 days after TCRalphabeta/CD19-depleted stem cell transplant. These receptors were taken from a male patient aged 2 to 9 who had a stem cell transplant for acute lymphoblastic leukemia, so the T cells may come from the graft donor. Both conserved end residues are part of each CDR3. D genes are given only for firm matches. Size values are once, few and many counts, or a class for expanded clones, and some rows have none.

d_call,v_call,clone_size,j_call,cdr3_nt,cdr3_aa
.,TRBV20-1,.,TRBJ2-1,TGCAGTGCCCCCAGGGGGAGGGTCCTTCGGTTCTTC,CSAPRGRVLRFF
.,TRBV10-3,.,TRBJ2-5,TGTGCCTCCGGCTCCAGGACGGAGACCCAGTACTTC,CASGSRTETQYF
.,TRBV7-2,.,TRBJ2-4,TGTGCCAGCAGCTTCCGCTGGGCGGGGGCCGCCAAAAACATTCAGTACTTC,CASSFRWAGAAKNIQYF
TRBD2,TRBV20-1,many,TRBJ2-5,TGCAGTGCCAGTCCACTAGCGGGAGCCTGGGGGGAGACCCAGTACTTC,CSASPLAGAWGETQYF
.,TRBV18,few,TRBJ2-7,TGTGCCAGCTCACCAAAAGGACCCGAGCAGTACTTC,CASSPKGPEQYF
TRBD2,TRBV20-1,.,TRBJ2-7,TGCAGTGCTAGGGGTGGGGGAGGGTATGCGCAGTACTTC,CSARGGGGYAQYF
.,TRBV10-3,few,TRBJ2-7,TGTGCCATCAGTGAGTCTCGTCGGGTAGTCTCCTACGAGCAGTACTTC,CAISESRRVVSYEQYF
.,TRBV4-3,few,TRBJ2-7,TGCGCCAGCAGCCAAGATGAGACCTACAGCTCCTACGAGCAGTACTTC,CASSQDETYSSYEQYF
TRBD2,TRBV12-3/TRBV12-4,many,TRBJ2-3,TGTGCCAGCAGTGGGACTAGGTCTAGCACAGATACGCAGTATTTT,CASSGTRSSTDTQYF
.,TRBV10-3,.,TRBJ1-2,TGTGCCACATCCCGGGAATATGGCTACACCTTC,CATSREYGYTF
TRBD2,TRBV5-1,.,TRBJ2-4,TGCGCCAGCAGCCCGGCGGGGGGAAGGGCCAAAAACATTCAGTACTTC,CASSPAGGRAKNIQYF
.,TRBV29-1,.,TRBJ1-4,TGCAGCGCCTCAGGGGAGGTGAATGAAAAACTGTTTTTT,CSASGEVNEKLFF
.,TRBV6-1,.,TRBJ1-1,TGTGCCAGCGGCCCTCGGACAATAAACACTGAAGCTTTCTTT,CASGPRTINTEAFF
.,TRBV10-3,few,TRBJ2-6,TGTGCCATCAGTGGAGCCCCAAGTGTCGGGGCCAACGTCCTGACTTTC,CAISGAPSVGANVLTF
.,TRBV6-2/TRBV6-3,.,TRBJ2-7,TGTGCCAGCAGCAGAAGGGTTTACGAGCAGTACTTC,CASSRRVYEQYF
.,TRBV24-1,.,TRBJ2-2,TGTGCCACCAGCAAAACTAGTATCACCGGGGAGCTGTTTTTT,CATSKTSITGELFF
.,TRBV5-1,.,TRBJ1-4,TGCGCCAGCAGCTTGAGAGGGACCCCAACTAATGAAAAACTGTTTTTT,CASSLRGTPTNEKLFF
.,TRBV11-2,few,TRBJ2-5,TGTGCCAGCAGCCGCCGGGACCTTCAAGAGACCCAGTACTTC,CASSRRDLQETQYF
TRBD1,TRBV20-1,.,TRBJ1-2,TGCAGTGCTCCGGGACAGGGGGCGGGATGGTATGGCTACACCTTC,CSAPGQGAGWYGYTF
.,TRBV5-1,few,TRBJ1-2,TGCGCCAGCAGCTTGGCGGGGTCTAACTATGGCTACACCTTC,CASSLAGSNYGYTF
.,TRBV10-3,.,TRBJ2-2,TGTGCCTCCTTGGGGGGATGGAACACCGGGGAGCTGTTTTTT,CASLGGWNTGELFF
TRBD1,TRBV5-6,few,TRBJ1-2,TGTGCCAGCAGCTTCGGGACAGGGGGCTATGGCTACACCTTC,CASSFGTGGYGYTF
TRBD1,TRBV20-1,.,TRBJ1-1,TGCAGTGCTGGTAGTCGGGACAGGCTTATATGGGACACTGAAGCTTTCTTT,CSAGSRDRLIWDTEAFF
.,TRBV7-2,.,TRBJ1-6,TGTGCCAGCAGCTTGAAAAGGTCACCCCTCCACTTT,CASSLKRSPLHF
TRBD1,TRBV6-5,.,TRBJ2-7,TGTGCCAGCAGTTTCGGGACAGGGGCCCCCCACGAGCAGTACTTC,CASSFGTGAPHEQYF
TRBD1,TRBV20-1,few,TRBJ1-2,TGCAGTGCTAGCTTAGGGACAGCTGTGCGGGGCTACACCTTC,CSASLGTAVRGYTF
.,TRBV20-1,few,TRBJ2-5,TGCAGTGCCCTTGAAGGGGCCAGGGAGACCCAGTACTTC,CSALEGARETQYF
TRBD2,TRBV4-3,few,TRBJ2-2,TGCGCCAGCAGCCATTTACTAGCGGGAGGGCCGGGCACCGGGGAGCTGTTTTTT,CASSHLLAGGPGTGELFF
.,TRBV27,few,TRBJ2-4,TGTGCCAGCAGCCCCGGGGGTTGGCTAGCCAAAAACATTCAGTACTTC,CASSPGGWLAKNIQYF
.,TRBV29-1,.,TRBJ2-5,TGCAGCGTTTCTTGGGCCTATTCGGAGACCCAGTACTTC,CSVSWAYSETQYF
TRBD1,TRBV13,few,TRBJ2-7,TGTGCCAGCAGCTTATTTGGGACAGTCCACCCGAGGTACTTC,CASSLFGTVHPRYF
.,TRBV7-6,few,TRBJ2-3,TGTGCCAGCAGCTTAGAGGGGGGATTCGCGGCAGATACGCAGTATTTT,CASSLEGGFAADTQYF
.,TRBV21-1,few,TRBJ1-1,TGTGCCAGCAGCAAAGAGGCAAGCCCGAACACTGAAGCTTTCTTT,CASSKEASPNTEAFF
.,TRBV7-9,.,TRBJ1-3,TGTGCCAGCAGCTTGGGGGGAAACACCATATATTTT,CASSLGGNTIYF
TRBD1,TRBV7-9,.,TRBJ1-5,TGTGCCAGCAGTGCCGGGACAGGGTCGAACCAGCCCCAGCATTTT,CASSAGTGSNQPQHF
TRBD2,TRBV18,.,TRBJ2-3,TGTGCCAGCTCACCACGCCTAGCGGGAGCCACAGATACGCAGTATTTT,CASSPRLAGATDTQYF
.,TRBV5-1,.,TRBJ2-1,TGCGCCAGCAGCTTGTTCAAAGGGGCGCCCCGATATGAGCAGTTCTTC,CASSLFKGAPRYEQFF
.,TRBV5-1,many,TRBJ1-2,TGCGCCAGCAGCCGGCGGGCAGATCAAGGCTACACCTTC,CASSRRADQGYTF
.,TRBV10-3,many,TRBJ2-2,TGTGCCATCAGTCCCCACGATACCGGGGAGCTGTTTTTT,CAISPHDTGELFF
.,TRBV27,.,TRBJ2-2,TGCACCAGCAGTTACCCAACCTGGACGGCGAACACCGGGGAGCTGTTTTTT,CTSSYPTWTANTGELFF
.,TRBV7-9,few,TRBJ1-5,TGTGCCAGCAGCCTCGTCGGGGGAAGCAATCAGCCCCAGCATTTT,CASSLVGGSNQPQHF
.,TRBV12-3/TRBV12-4,.,TRBJ2-7,TGTGCCAGCAGTGCAGCCTACGAGCAGTACTTC,CASSAAYEQYF
.,TRBV6-1,.,TRBJ2-1,TGTGCCAGCAAAAAGTCAACTCAAGACCACAATGAGCAGTTCTTC,CASKKSTQDHNEQFF
TRBD2,TRBV6-4,.,TRBJ2-6,TGTTCCAGCAGCCCTAGCGGGAGTCCCCTGTCTGGGGCCAACGTCCTGACTTTC,CSSSPSGSPLSGANVLTF
.,TRBV10-3,few,TRBJ2-2,TGTGCCATCAGTGATCCCTTACGCGGAAATCCCTTCGCCGGGGAGCTGTTTTTT,CAISDPLRGNPFAGELFF
.,TRBV20-1,few,TRBJ2-7,TGCAGTGCTGGTAGCGGAGTGTTCTACGAGCAGTACTTC,CSAGSGVFYEQYF
.,TRBV9,.,TRBJ2-5,TGTGCCAGCGGAGGGGATCGGGAGACCCAGTACTTC,CASGGDRETQYF
.,TRBV7-3,.,TRBJ2-6,TGTGCCAGCAGCCCACGGGGTTCCTCTGGGGCCAACGTCCTGACTTTC,CASSPRGSSGANVLTF